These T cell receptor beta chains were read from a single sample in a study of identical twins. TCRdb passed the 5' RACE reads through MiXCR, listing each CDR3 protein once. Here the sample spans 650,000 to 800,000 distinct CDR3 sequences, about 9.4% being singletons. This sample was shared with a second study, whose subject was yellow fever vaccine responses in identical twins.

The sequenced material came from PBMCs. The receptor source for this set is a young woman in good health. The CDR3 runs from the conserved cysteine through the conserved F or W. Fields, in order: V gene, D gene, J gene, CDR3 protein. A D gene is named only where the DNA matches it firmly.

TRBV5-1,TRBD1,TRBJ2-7,CASFPVVGQGDYEQYF
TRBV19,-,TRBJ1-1,CASSIQGSSEAFF
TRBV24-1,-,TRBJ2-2,CATRPGSTDTGELFF
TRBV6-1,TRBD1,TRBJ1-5,CASSEGQVGQPQHF
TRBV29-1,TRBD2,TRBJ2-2,CSGRTSGVPELFF
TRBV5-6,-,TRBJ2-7,CASTHGGAPYEQYF
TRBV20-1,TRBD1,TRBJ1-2,CSAEGTAINYGYTF
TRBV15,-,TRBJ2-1,CATSRDTRPLSYNEQFF
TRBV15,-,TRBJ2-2,CATSRGLNTGELFF
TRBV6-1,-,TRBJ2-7,CASTARGVSYEQYF
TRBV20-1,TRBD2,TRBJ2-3,CSARLAGGGSDTQYF
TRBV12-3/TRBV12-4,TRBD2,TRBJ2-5,CASSLVGLAGVQETQYF
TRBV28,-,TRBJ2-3,CASSPQRVGDTSTDTQYF
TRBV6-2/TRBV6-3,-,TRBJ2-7,CASSYSTQGNYEQYF
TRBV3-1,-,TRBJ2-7,CASSQSGQTIEQYF
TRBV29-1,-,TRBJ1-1,CSVEGGKGRTEAFF
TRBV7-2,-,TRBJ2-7,CASSLDRTASYEQYF
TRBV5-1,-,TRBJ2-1,CASSLLPGPTYNEQFF
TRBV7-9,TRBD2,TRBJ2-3,CASSSAGASPDTQYF
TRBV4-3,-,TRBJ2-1,CASSQDLSASEQFF
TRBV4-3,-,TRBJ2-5,CASSQVVTQQETQYF
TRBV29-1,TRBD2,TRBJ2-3,CSVDLAGGSTDTQYF
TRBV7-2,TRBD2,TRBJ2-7,CASSSFRGESYEQYF
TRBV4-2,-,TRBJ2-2,CASSQVLKMTGELFF
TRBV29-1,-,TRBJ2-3,CSVGGTLLTDTQYF
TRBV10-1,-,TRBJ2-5,CASCRVPPLWKETQYF
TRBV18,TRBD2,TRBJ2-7,CASSLSGVVGNEQYF
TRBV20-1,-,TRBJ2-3,CSARTASTDTQYF
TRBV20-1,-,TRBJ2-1,CSARDLRGTYNEQFF
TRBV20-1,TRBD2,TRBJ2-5,CSARLAGGTQYF